These 6 T cell receptor beta chains originate from one sample sequenced in a study of OX40 agonist ivuxolimab in advanced cancers. Only in-frame clones appear in the TCRdb table, and some are missing; sequencing was by immunoSEQ multiplex PCR. The repertoire holds tens of thousands of clones, with 70% to 90% as singletons. The material was CD4+ or CD8+ T cells sorted from blood, obtained in a trial of the OX40 agonist ivuxolimab. The receptors were sampled from an adult with an advanced solid tumor such as melanoma, head and neck, liver or kidney cancer.

Here the CDR3 DNA reads TGTGCCAGCAGCTTTGGTCTGAACACTGAAGCTTTCTTT. It codes for CASSFGLNTEAFF. The rearrangement joins TRBV11-2 to TRBJ1-1, with no clear D. There are 13 residues in the CDR3. V lost 3 bases to trimming and J lost 0 bases, with 5 bases between them. From germline, CDR1 is SGHAT and CDR2 FQNNGV.

This clone was counted once. This chain links TRBV7-9 with TRBJ1-4; 8 bases line up with TRBD1. Germline assignment: CDR1 SEHNR and CDR2 FQNEAQ (reference sequence). The CDR3 contains 15 residues. The V gene end was trimmed by 4 bases and the J gene end by 6 bases; junction bases not matched to a gene: 7. CDR3: CASSSRTGWDEKLFF. DNA for the CDR3: TGTGCCAGCAGCTCTAGGACAGGGTGGGATGAAAAACTGTTTTTT.

As to this clone: Other DNA sequences of this sample code for an identical CDR3. The CDR3 here is CASSVENTGELFF. CDR3 DNA sequence: TGTGCCAGCAGCGTAGAAAACACCGGGGAGCTGTTTTTT. The gene calls are TRBV9 and TRBJ2-2; no definite D call. Deletions cut 0 bases from V and 2 bases from J, with 2 bases between. The CDR3 totals 13 residues. Germline loops: CDR1 SGDLS, CDR2 YYNGEE.

The V and J genes are TRBV7-9 and TRBJ1-2, with D unresolved. Trimming took 3 bases from V and 5 from J, leaving 10 bases between them. Germline V gives CDR1 SEHNR, CDR2 FQNEAQ (reference sequence). This CDR3 region has 13 residues. This CDR3 is CASSFTPLYGYTF. For the CDR3, the DNA is TGTGCCAGCAGCTTTACCCCCCTTTATGGCTACACCTTC.

The chain carries TRBV11-3 and TRBJ2-3; 9 bases align to TRBD2. The CDR3 loop spans 15 amino acids. The V and J ends lost 1 base and 3 bases, in that order; junction bases with no gene match: 2. Germline V CDR1 and CDR2: SGHNT, YENEEA. The CDR3, as DNA: TGTGCCAGCAGCTTAGTTGCGGGAGGGACAGATACGCAGTATTTT. Encoded protein: CASSLVAGGTDTQYF. Full variable domain (missing parts from reference TRBV11-3 and TRBJ2-3): EAGVVQSPRYKIIEKKQPVAFWCNPISGHNTLYWYLQNLGQGPELLIRYENEEAVDDSQLPKDRFSAERLKGVDSTLKIQPAELGDSAVYLCASSLVAGGTDTQYFGPGTRLTVL.

The chain uses TRBV27 and TRBJ2-5; TRBD2 matches at 15 bases. TRBJ2-7 matches the DNA end more closely, so the J call is doubtful. Per the germline V gene, CDR1 is MNHEY and CDR2 is SMNVEV (reference sequence). The CDR3 is 18 amino acids. Here the CDR3 reads CASSAGLAGGPVSYEQYF. The DNA for the CDR3 is TGTGCCAGCAGCGCCGGACTAGCGGGAGGGCCTGTCTCCTACGAGCAGTACTTC.